One and the same sample provided the 11 T cell receptor beta chains below, sequenced in a study of OX40 agonist ivuxolimab in advanced cancers. Clones were sequenced by immunoSEQ multiplex PCR, and TCRdb holds only the in-frame ones, with some missing. The sample holds 62,000 or so clones, around four fifths seen once. This specimen was CD4+ or CD8+ T cells sorted from blood, taken in a trial of the OX40 agonist ivuxolimab. The source is an adult with an advanced solid tumor such as melanoma, head and neck, liver or kidney cancer.

V gene TRBV28 combines with J gene TRBJ2-3; D call uncertain. The ends were cut back, 7 bases at V and 5 bases at J, with 13 bases in the middle. The CDR3 length is 13 residues. Germline CDR1 and CDR2: MDHEN and SYDVKM. CDR3 bases: TGTGCCAGCAAGAGCGTACCCGAAGATACGCAGTATTTT. Protein sequence: CASKSVPEDTQYF.

The chain links TRBV2 to TRBJ2-1; 9 nucleotides align to TRBD2. This CDR3 is built from 14 residues. Trimming cost V 5 bases and J 7 bases; bases outside gene matches: 6. Germline V gene data show CDR1 as SNHLY and CDR2 as FYNNEI. CDR3 amino acids: CASSLAGVGNEQFF. In DNA, the CDR3 is TGTGCCAGCAGTTTAGCGGGAGTAGGGAATGAGCAGTTCTTC.

This clone was seen a single time. CDR3 region: CASSLQGHEQFF. CDR3 nucleotide sequence: TGTGCCAGCAGCTTACAGGGTCATGAGCAGTTCTTC. This rearrangement joins TRBV11-3 to TRBJ2-1; a weak D match, TRBD1 (5 bases). The CDR3 is 12 amino acids. Trimming cost V 2 bases and J 8 bases, with 7 bases left between them. Germline values: CDR1 SGHNT, CDR2 YENEEA.

The J gene is TRBJ2-2, the V gene TRBV6-5; D remains unclear. Germline assignment: CDR1 MNHEY and CDR2 SVGAGI. Trimming took off 1 base at V and 4 bases at J, with 4 bases between the two ends. The length of the CDR3 is 13 residues. The CDR3 DNA follows: TGTGCCAGCAGTTACTACGGCACCGGGGAGCTGTTTTTT. Translation gives CASSYYGTGELFF.

V is TRBV10-1 and J is TRBJ2-1, with D possibly TRBD1 on 6 matching bases. The CDR3 is 20 residues long. From germline, CDR1 is WNHNN and CDR2 SYGVQD (reference sequence). Between the trimmed V and J ends, which lost 6 bases and 5 bases, there was a span of 32 bases. Here the CDR3 reads CASSPKNPTGHYPPDNEQFF. For the CDR3, the DNA is TGCGCCAGCAGCCCCAAGAACCCGACAGGACACTACCCTCCTGACAATGAGCAGTTCTTC.

This clone showed up just a few times. The chain joins TRBV13 to TRBJ2-7; 13 nucleotides align to TRBD2. Germline lookup yields CDR1 PRHDT and CDR2 FYEKMQ (reference sequence). The CDR3 extends over 19 amino acids. V was pared by 3 bases and J by 4 bases, with 15 bases of the junction left unmatched. This CDR3 reads CASSFLKTTSGRAGYEQYF. CDR3 sequence (DNA): TGTGCCAGCAGCTTTCTTAAGACCACTAGCGGGAGGGCCGGGTACGAGCAGTACTTC.

This chain uses TRBV28 with TRBJ2-4, with a possible D match to TRBD1 (6 bases). There are 12 residues in the CDR3. Germline lookup yields CDR1 MDHEN and CDR2 SYDVKM. V lost 7 bases, J lost 6 bases, and 10 bases lay in between. The CDR3 loop is CASTTGRNIQYF. CDR3 nucleotide sequence: TGTGCCAGCACCACAGGGAGAAACATTCAGTACTTC.

This sequence joins TRBV9 and TRBJ2-7, with D hard to call. The CDR3 consists of 17 residues. Germline loops: CDR1 SGDLS, CDR2 YYNGEE. V dropped 1 base and J dropped 0 bases, with 17 bases sitting between them. CDR3 sequence: CASSVTEIPSNSYEQYF. CDR3 DNA: TGTGCCAGCAGCGTAACCGAGATCCCGTCTAACTCCTACGAGCAGTACTTC.

V is TRBV29-1 and J is TRBJ1-1, with D hard to call. This CDR3 spans 11 amino acids. The germline V gene encodes CDR1 SQVTM and CDR2 ANQGSEA. V was shortened by 8 bases and J by 1 base, with 8 bases between the two germline ends. The DNA for the CDR3 is TGCAGCTCCGCCGAGAACACTGAAGCTTTCTTT. As protein: CSSAENTEAFF.

This chain uses TRBV21-1 with TRBJ2-3; the DNA was not used to check the table's D call, TRBD1. TRBV21-1 is flagged as a pseudogene. This CDR3 has 12 amino acids. CDR3 region: CATQVCTDTQYF. CDR3 in DNA: TGTGCCACCCAGGTTTGCACAGATACGCAGTATTTT.

The chain recombines TRBV7-3 with TRBJ2-2; tentatively, D is TRBD1 (5 bases). Per the germline V gene, CDR1 is SGHTA and CDR2 is FQGTGA. The CDR3 loop spans 16 amino acids. The ends were cut back, 5 bases at V and 3 bases at J, with 16 bases in the middle. The CDR3 loop reads CASSQTVGRDTGELFF. The DNA of the CDR3 is TGTGCCAGCAGCCAAACTGTGGGGCGCGACACCGGGGAGCTGTTTTTT.